Given below is one T cell receptor beta chain in context. The data were obtained in a study of T cells in tuberculosis. Study-wide results and caveats: Low-affinity CD1B-GMM tetramer-binding T cells may have been missed.

Thawed, overnight-rested PBMC were stained with GMM-loaded CD1B tetramer, viability dye and anti-CD3, then sorted. C32 glucose monomycolate from Rhodococcus equi was loaded onto the CD1B tetramers. Tetramer-sorted PBMC had been CD14 monocyte-depleted before freezing. Approximately 110,000 tetramer-negative cells were sorted from each donor. The CDR3 loop spans 14 amino acids. V lost 2 bases, J lost 3 bases, and 11 bases lay in between. CDR1 is SGHNT, CDR2 YYREEE, per germline (reference sequence). Chain pairing is unknown; alpha and beta were sequenced separately. Profiled with immunoSEQ multiplex PCR; TCRdb holds only in-frame clones, not every one. The sample has 55,000 to 70,000 clones, 81% seen once.

The V gene is TRBV5-4, the J gene TRBJ1-2, with D perhaps matching TRBD1 (5 bases). The receptor's source is an adult woman with latent tuberculosis. Sequences were obtained from CD1b-GMM tetramer-negative cells sorted from PBMCs. CDR3 region: CASSFPRGDYGYTF. CDR3 coding DNA: TGTGCCAGCAGCTTCCCTAGGGGTGACTATGGCTACACCTTC.